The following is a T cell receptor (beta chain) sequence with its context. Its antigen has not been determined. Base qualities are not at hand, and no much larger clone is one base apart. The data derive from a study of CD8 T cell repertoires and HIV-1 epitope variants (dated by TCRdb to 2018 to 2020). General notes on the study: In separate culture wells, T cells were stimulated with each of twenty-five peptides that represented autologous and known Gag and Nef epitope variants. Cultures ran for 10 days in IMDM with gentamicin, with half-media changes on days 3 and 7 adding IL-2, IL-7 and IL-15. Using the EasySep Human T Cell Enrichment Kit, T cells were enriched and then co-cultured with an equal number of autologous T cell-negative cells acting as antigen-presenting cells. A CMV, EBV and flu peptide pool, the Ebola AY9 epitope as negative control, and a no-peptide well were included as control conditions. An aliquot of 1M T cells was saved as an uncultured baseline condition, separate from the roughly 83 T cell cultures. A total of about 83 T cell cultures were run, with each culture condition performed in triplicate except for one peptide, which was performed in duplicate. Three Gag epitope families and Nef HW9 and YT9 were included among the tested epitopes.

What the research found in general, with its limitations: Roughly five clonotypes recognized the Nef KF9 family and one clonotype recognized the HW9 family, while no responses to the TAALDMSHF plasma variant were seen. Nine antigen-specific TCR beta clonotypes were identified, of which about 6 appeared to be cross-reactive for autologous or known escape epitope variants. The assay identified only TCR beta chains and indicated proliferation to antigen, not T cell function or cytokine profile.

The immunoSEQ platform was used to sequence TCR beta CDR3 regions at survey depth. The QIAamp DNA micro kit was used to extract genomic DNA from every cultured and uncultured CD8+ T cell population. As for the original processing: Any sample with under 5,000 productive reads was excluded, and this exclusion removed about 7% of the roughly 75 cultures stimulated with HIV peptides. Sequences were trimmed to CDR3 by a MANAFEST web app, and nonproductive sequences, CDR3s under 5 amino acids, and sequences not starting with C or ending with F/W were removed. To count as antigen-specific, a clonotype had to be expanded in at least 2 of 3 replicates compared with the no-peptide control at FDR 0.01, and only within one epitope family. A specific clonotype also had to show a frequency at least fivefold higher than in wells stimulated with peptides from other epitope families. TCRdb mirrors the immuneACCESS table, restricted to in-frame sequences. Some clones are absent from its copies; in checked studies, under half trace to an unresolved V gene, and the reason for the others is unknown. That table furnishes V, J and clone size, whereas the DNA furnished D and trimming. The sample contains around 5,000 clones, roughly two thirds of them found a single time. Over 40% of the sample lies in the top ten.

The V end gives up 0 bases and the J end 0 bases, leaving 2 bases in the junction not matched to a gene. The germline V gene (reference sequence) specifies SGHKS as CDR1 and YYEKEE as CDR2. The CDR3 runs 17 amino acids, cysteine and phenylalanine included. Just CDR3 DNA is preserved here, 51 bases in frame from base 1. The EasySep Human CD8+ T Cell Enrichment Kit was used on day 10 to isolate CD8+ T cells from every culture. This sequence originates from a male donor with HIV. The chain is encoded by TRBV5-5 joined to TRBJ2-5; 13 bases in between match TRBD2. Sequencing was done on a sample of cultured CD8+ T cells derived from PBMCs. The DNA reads TGTGCCAGCAGCTTGGTAGGACTAGCGGGGGACCAAGAGACCCAGTACTTC. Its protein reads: CASSLVGLAGDQETQYF.